This T cell receptor (beta chain) was recovered during a study of cytomegalovirus exposure and HLA in healthy donors. PCR primers comprised 60 Vbeta and 13 Jbeta primers. The assay was immunoSEQ multiplex PCR, and TCRdb's table has in-frame clones only and misses some. The table includes about 160,000 clones, more than 80% detected once. Germline V gene data show CDR1 as KGHSH and CDR2 as LQKENI. The CDR3 extends over 14 amino acids. Trimming at V came to 6 bases and at J to 4 bases, leaving 4 bases not matched to a gene. Sequences were obtained from PBMCs. The genes are TRBV18 and TRBJ1-5; 9 nucleotides align to TRBD1. The TCR comes from a woman aged 50 to 60 in good health and CMV-seronegative. CDR3 residues: CASSSGQGNQPQHF. As DNA, the CDR3 is TGTGCCAGCTCGAGTGGACAGGGGAATCAGCCCCAGCATTTT.